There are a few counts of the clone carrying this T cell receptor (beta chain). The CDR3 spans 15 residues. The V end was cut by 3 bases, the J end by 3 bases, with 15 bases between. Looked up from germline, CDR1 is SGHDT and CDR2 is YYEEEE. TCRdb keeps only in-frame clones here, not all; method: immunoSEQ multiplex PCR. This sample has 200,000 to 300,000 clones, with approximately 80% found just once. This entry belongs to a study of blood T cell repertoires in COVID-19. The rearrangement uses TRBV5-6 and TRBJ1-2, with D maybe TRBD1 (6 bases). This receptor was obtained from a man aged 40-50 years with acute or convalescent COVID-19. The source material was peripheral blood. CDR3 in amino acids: CASSSWGGGDYGYTF. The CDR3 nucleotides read TGTGCCAGCAGCTCCTGGGGAGGGGGAGACTATGGCTACACCTTC. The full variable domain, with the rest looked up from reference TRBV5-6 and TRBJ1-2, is DAGVTQSPTHLIKTRGQQVTLRCSPKSGHDTVSWYQQALGQGPQFIFQYYEEEERQRGNFPDRFSGHQFPNYSSELNVNALLLGDSALYLCASSSWGGGDYGYTFGSGTRLTVV.